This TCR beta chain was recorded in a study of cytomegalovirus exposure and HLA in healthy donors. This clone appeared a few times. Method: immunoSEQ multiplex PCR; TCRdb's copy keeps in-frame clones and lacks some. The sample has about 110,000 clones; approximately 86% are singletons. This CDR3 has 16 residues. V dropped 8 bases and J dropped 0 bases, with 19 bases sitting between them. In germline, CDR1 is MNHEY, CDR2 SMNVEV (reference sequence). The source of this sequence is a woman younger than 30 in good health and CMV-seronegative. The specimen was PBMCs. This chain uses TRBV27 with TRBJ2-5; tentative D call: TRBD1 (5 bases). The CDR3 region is CASAHAPQAYQETQYF. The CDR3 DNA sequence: TGTGCCAGCGCCCATGCCCCACAGGCGTACCAAGAGACCCAGTACTTC.